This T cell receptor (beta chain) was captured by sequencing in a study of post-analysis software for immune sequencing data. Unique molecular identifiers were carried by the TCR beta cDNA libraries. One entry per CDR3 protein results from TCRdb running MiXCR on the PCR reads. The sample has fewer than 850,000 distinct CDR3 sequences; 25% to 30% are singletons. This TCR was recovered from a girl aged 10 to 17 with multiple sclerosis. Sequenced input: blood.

The chain's CDR3 is CASSLTGTGAYEQYF. DNA of the CDR3: TGTGCCAGCAGCTTAACCGGGACAGGGGCTTACGAGCAGTACTTC. The chain uses TRBV7-2 and TRBJ2-7, with 10 bases fitting TRBD1. Germline trimming cut 2 bases from V and 4 bases from J; bases unmatched to any gene: 5. The CDR3 contains 15 residues. Per germline, CDR1 SGHTA and CDR2 FQGNSA. Drawing the rest from reference TRBV7-2 and TRBJ2-7, the complete variable domain is GAGVSQSPSNKVTEKGKDVELRCDPISGHTALYWYRQSLGQGLEFLIYFQGNSAPDKSGLPSDRFSAERTGGSVSTLTIQRTQQEDSAVYLCASSLTGTGAYEQYFGPGTRLTVT.